This T cell receptor beta chain is from a study of CD8+ T cells in alopecia areata. Study overall: Skin grafts from roughly 6-13-month-old C3H/HeJ donors with spontaneous alopecia were placed on approximately 7-10-week-old female C3H/HeJ mice.

On this clone: The genes and germline here are from mouse. The missing CDR3 end, 4 residues past where the read stops, is filled in from the germline J gene.

Reverse transcription of extracted RNA yielded cDNA, which provided the sequencing template. Clones were sequenced by immunoSEQ multiplex PCR, and TCRdb holds only the in-frame ones, with some missing. The data show about 300,000 clones, none appearing only once, with more than 0.95% held by the ten largest. Sorting relied on CD4, CD8alpha, NKG2D, NKG2ACE and other markers applied to pooled cutaneous lymph node cells. Germline-derived CDR1 and CDR2 are NNHDY and SYVADS. V was clipped by 5 bases and J by 0 bases, with 5 bases between them. The CDR3 sequence is 12 residues long. The chain joins TRBV13-3 to TRBJ1-1; D unresolved. Sequenced material: CD4+ T cells sorted from a lymph node. The TCR comes from a C3H/HeJ mouse with alopecia areata. For this strain, the MHC haplotype corresponds to H2-k. The CDR3 protein is CASRQPNTEVFF. The CDR3 bases that were read are TGTGCCAGCAGACAGCCAAACACA.